The table lists the clone carrying this TCR beta chain with many counts. Its specificity is unknown. TCRdb reprocessed the 5' RACE reads with MiXCR, giving one entry per CDR3 protein. Of hundreds of thousands of distinct CDR3 sequences in the sample, 8.5% to 9% were seen once. The CDR3 is made up of 16 amino acids. The germline V and J ends were trimmed by 6 bases and 0 bases, with 18 bases remaining between them. The source of the sample is a study of identical twins. The study's findings and limits: With monozygotic twins, out-of-frame TCR alpha sharing exceeded what models estimated. Researchers caution that invariant MAIT and iNKT cells could partly confound zero-insertion analyses.

The same sample was also used in a study of yellow fever vaccine responses in identical twins. From that second work: Each twin's T cell response to the vaccine was reported to look partly convergent and partly personalized.

Sequenced input: PBMCs. The sequence was obtained from a woman aged 18-30 years in good health. The chain uses TRBV12-3 or TRBV12-4 and TRBJ2-7; a possible D gene is TRBD1 (5 bases). DNA of the CDR3: TGTGCCAGCAGGAGGTCTGGGGCGATCCTCTCCTACGAGCAGTACTTC. Translating gives CASRRSGAILSYEQYF.